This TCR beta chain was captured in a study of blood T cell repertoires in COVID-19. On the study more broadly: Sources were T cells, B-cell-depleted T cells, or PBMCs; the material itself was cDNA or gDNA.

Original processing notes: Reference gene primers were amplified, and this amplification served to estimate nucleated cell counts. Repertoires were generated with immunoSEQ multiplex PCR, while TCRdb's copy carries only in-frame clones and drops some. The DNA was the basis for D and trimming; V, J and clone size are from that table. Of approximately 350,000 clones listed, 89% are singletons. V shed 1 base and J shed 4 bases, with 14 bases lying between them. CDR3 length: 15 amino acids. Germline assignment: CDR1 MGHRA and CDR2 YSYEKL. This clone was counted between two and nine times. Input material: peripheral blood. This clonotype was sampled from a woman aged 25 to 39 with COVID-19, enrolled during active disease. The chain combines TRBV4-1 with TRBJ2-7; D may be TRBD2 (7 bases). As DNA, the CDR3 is TGCGCCAGCAGCCAAGCGGGGGGCACTCCTTACGAGCAGTACTTC. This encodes CASSQAGGTPYEQYF.